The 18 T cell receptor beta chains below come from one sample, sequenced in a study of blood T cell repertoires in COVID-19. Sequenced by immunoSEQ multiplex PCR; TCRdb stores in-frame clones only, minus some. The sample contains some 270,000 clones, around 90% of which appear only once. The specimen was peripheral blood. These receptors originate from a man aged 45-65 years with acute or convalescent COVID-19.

In DNA form, the CDR3 reads TGTGCCAGCAGCCCGGGACAGAGAATGAATCAGCCCCAGCATTTT. Its translation is CASSPGQRMNQPQHF. V usage is TRBV6-5 and J usage is TRBJ1-5, with 7 bases aligning to TRBD1. There are 15 residues in the CDR3. The V gene end was trimmed by 6 bases and the J gene end by 4 bases; junction bases not matched to a gene: 9. The germline CDR1 and CDR2 sequences are MNHEY and SVGAGI.

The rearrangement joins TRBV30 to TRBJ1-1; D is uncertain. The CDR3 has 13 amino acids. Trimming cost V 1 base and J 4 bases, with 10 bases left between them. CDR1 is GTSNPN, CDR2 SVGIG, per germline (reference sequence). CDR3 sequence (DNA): TGTGCCTGGAGTGGGCAGTCCTTCACTGAAGCTTTCTTT. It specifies CAWSGQSFTEAFF.

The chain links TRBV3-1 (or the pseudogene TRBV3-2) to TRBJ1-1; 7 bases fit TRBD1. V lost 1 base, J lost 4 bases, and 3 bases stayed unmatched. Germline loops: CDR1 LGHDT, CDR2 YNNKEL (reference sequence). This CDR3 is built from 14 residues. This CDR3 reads CASSQVQGVTEAFF. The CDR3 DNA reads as TGTGCCAGCAGCCAAGTTCAGGGGGTCACTGAAGCTTTCTTT.

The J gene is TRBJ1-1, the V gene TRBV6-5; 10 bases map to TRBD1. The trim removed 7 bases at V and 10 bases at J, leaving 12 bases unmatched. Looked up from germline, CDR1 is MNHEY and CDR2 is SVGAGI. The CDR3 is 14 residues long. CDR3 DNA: TGTGCCAGCACCCCGGGACAGGGGAGAAACGGAGCTTTCTTT. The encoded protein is CASTPGQGRNGAFF.

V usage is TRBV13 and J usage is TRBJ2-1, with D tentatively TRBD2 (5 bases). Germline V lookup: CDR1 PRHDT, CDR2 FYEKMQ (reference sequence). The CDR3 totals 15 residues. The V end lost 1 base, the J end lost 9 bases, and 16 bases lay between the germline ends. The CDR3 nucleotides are TGTGCCAGCAGCTTAGCCCGACTACCTAGGAGTGAGCAGTTCTTC. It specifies CASSLARLPRSEQFF.

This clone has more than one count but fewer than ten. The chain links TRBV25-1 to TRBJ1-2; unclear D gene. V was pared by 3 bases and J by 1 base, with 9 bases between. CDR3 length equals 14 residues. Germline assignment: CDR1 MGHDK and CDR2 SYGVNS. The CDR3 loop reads CASSDLAVNYGYTF. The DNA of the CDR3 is TGTGCCAGCAGTGATTTGGCAGTTAACTATGGCTACACCTTC.

This CDR3 reads CASSLVSLQQETQYF. The CDR3, as DNA: TGTGCCAGCAGCTTAGTTTCACTTCAACAAGAGACCCAGTACTTC. This chain connects TRBV7-2 to TRBJ2-5; no clear D gene. Trimming removed 1 base from V and 2 bases from J, with 11 bases in between. The CDR3 totals 15 residues. CDR1 and CDR2 from the germline V gene are SGHTA and FQGNSA.

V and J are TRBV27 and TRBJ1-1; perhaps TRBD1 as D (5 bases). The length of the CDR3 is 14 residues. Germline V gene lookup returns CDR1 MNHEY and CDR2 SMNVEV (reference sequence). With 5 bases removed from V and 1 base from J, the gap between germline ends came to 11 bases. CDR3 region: CASSRDRPNTEAFF. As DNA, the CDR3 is TGTGCCAGCAGTCGAGACAGACCGAACACTGAAGCTTTCTTT.

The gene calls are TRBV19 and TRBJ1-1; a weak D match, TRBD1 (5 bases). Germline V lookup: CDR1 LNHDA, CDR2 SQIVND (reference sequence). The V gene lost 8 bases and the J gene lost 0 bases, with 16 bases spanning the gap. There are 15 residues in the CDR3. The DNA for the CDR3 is TGTGCCAGTCGGGTGCGGGGCAACATGAACACTGAAGCTTTCTTT. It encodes CASRVRGNMNTEAFF. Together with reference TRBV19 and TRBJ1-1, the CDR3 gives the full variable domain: DGGITQSPKYLFRKEGQNVTLSCEQNLNHDAMYWYRQDPGQGLRLIYYSQIVNDFQKGDIAEGYSVSREKKESFPLTVTSAQKNPTAFYLCASRVRGNMNTEAFFGQGTRLTVV.

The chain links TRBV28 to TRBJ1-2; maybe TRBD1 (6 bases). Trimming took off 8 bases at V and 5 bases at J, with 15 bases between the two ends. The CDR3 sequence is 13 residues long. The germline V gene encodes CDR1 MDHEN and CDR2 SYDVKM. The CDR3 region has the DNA TGTGCCAGCCGACGGGGGGGCGCGTATGGCTACACCTTC. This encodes CASRRGGAYGYTF.

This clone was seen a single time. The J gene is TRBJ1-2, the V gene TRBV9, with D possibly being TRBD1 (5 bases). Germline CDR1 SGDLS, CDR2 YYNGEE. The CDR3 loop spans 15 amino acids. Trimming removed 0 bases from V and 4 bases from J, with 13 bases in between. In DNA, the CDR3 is TGTGCCAGCAGCGTAGATCCGACAGACCTCTATGGCTACACCTTC. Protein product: CASSVDPTDLYGYTF.

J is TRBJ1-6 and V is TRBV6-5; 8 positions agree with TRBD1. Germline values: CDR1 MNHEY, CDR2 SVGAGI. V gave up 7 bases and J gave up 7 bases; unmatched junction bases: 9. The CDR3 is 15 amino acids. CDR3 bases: TGTGCCAGCATCCTAGGACAGGGAACGAATTCACCCCTCCACTTT. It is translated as CASILGQGTNSPLHF.

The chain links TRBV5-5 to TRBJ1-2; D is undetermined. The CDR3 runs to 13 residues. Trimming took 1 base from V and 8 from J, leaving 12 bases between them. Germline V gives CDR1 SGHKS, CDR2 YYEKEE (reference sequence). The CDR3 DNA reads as TGTGCCAGCAGCTTGAGTCCCCCCCAGGGCTACACCTTC. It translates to CASSLSPPQGYTF.

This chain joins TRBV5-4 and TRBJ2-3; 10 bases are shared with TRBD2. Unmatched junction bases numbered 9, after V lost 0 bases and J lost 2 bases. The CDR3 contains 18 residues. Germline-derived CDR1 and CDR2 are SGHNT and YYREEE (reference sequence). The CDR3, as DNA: TGTGCCAGCAGCTTGGGCACTAGCGGGACCTTATCCACAGATACGCAGTATTTT. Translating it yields CASSLGTSGTLSTDTQYF.

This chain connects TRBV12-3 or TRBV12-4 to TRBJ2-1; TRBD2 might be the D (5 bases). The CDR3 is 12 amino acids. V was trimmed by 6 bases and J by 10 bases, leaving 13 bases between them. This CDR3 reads CASSPLRVEQFF. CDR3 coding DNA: TGTGCCAGCAGCCCCTTGAGGGTGGAGCAGTTCTTC.

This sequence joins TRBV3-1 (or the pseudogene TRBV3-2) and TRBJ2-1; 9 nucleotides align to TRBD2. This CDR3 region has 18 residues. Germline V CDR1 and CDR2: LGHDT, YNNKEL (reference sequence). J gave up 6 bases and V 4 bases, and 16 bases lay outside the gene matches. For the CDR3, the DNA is TGTGCCAGCAGCCGCCTTTCCCCATTTGCGGGGGGGCCCAATGAGCAGTTCTTC. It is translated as CASSRLSPFAGGPNEQFF.

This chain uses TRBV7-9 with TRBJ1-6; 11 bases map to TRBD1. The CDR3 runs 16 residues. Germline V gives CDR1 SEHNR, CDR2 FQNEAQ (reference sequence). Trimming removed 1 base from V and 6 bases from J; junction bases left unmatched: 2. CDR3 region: CASSLGDRGGNSPLHF. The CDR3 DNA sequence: TGTGCCAGCAGCTTAGGGGACAGGGGGGGTAATTCACCCCTCCACTTT.

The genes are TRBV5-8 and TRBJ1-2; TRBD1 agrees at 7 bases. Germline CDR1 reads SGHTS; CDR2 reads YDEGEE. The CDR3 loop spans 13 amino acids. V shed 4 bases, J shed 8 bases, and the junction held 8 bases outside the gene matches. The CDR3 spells CASSLDRVGGYTF. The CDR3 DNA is TGTGCCAGCAGCCTCGACAGGGTTGGCGGCTACACCTTC.